These 21 T cell receptor beta chains originate from one sample sequenced in a study of T cell responses to AZD1222 COVID-19 vaccine. Here immunoSEQ multiplex PCR was the method, and the copy in TCRdb shows in-frame clones only, minus some. The sample has roughly 140,000 clones, roughly 90% seen once. The material sequenced was peripheral blood, taken 28 days after the second AZD1222 dose. These receptors all stem from an adult who received the AZD1222 COVID-19 vaccine.

V usage is TRBV9 and J usage is TRBJ1-1, with unresolved D. There are 16 residues in the CDR3. Trimming pared 4 bases from V and 0 bases from J, leaving 16 bases between. Germline CDR1 reads SGDLS; CDR2 reads YYNGEE. CDR3 in DNA: TGTGCCAGCAGCCCCAAGAGCTCACAGCTGAACACTGAAGCTTTCTTT. It yields the protein CASSPKSSQLNTEAFF.

V and J are TRBV27 and TRBJ1-4; 10 bases are shared with TRBD1. The CDR3 length is 20 residues. V lost 0 bases and J lost 0; bases outside the gene matches: 10. Per the germline V gene, CDR1 is MNHEY and CDR2 is SMNVEV (reference sequence). CDR3 sequence (DNA): TGTGCCAGCAGTTTATCAACCACGGGACAGGGGTTATCAACTAATGAAAAACTGTTTTTT. Protein sequence: CASSLSTTGQGLSTNEKLFF.

The rearrangement joins TRBV24-1 to TRBJ2-1; 10 bases line up with TRBD1. Germline trimming cut 2 bases from V and 6 bases from J; bases unmatched to any gene: 6. The CDR3 consists of 16 residues. Germline lookup yields CDR1 KGHDR and CDR2 SFDVKD. CDR3 nucleotides: TGTGCCACCAGTGATTCCCGGGACAGGGGCGGCAATGAGCAGTTCTTC. Its translation is CATSDSRDRGGNEQFF.

The gene calls are TRBV10-3 and TRBJ2-1; 11 positions match TRBD1. The CDR3 length is 16 residues. Germline-derived CDR1 and CDR2 are ENHRY and SYGVKD. The ends lost 2 bases at V and 13 bases at J; junction bases unmatched: 13. The CDR3 loop is CAISEPGTGGLLEQFF. The CDR3 DNA reads as TGTGCCATCAGTGAGCCCGGGACAGGGGGTCTCCTGGAACAGTTCTTC.

The rearrangement links TRBV13 to TRBJ2-5; the D is unclear. The CDR3 has 14 residues. V gave up 5 bases and J gave up 2 bases, with 12 bases separating them. Germline V lookup: CDR1 PRHDT, CDR2 FYEKMQ (reference sequence). CDR3 sequence: CASSTRVVQETQYF. The DNA for the CDR3 is TGTGCCAGCAGCACCCGGGTAGTTCAAGAGACCCAGTACTTC.

The CDR3 DNA is TGTGCCAGCAGCGTCGGACAGGGGGCTTCCTACGAGCAGTACTTC. Translating gives CASSVGQGASYEQYF. The chain joins TRBV9 to TRBJ2-7; 11 nucleotides align to TRBD1. The CDR3 spans 15 residues. The V and J ends lost 2 bases and 1 base, in that order; junction bases with no gene match: 2. Germline CDR1 SGDLS, CDR2 YYNGEE.

The chain combines TRBV4-1 with TRBJ2-5; D is undetermined. Between the trimmed V and J ends, which lost 4 bases and 5 bases, there was a span of 11 bases. Germline loops: CDR1 MGHRA, CDR2 YSYEKL. The CDR3 spans 13 residues. CDR3 protein: CASSRKRGETQYF. The CDR3, as DNA: TGCGCCAGCAGCCGAAAAAGAGGCGAGACCCAGTACTTC.

The chain is built from TRBV12-3 or TRBV12-4 and TRBJ1-1; TRBD1 matches at 9 bases. This CDR3 spans 12 amino acids. The J segment lost 11 bases and the V segment lost 3 bases, leaving 4 bases of the junction unmatched. This chain's CDR3 is CASSFSDRGAFF. As DNA, the CDR3 is TGTGCCAGCAGTTTTTCGGACAGGGGCGCTTTCTTT.

The chain is built from TRBV15 and TRBJ2-3; D gene uncertain. This CDR3 has 12 residues. Germline-derived CDR1 and CDR2 are LNHNV and YYDKDF (reference sequence). V lost 2 bases and J 1 base, leaving 1 base between the germline ends. The CDR3 nucleotides are TGTGCCACCAGCAGACGCACAGATACGCAGTATTTT. The encoded protein is CATSRRTDTQYF.

V is TRBV28 and J is TRBJ1-5; tentative D call: TRBD1 (5 bases). The CDR3 is made up of 14 amino acids. V lost 1 base, J lost 6 bases, and 10 bases lay in between. Germline-derived CDR1 and CDR2 are MDHEN and SYDVKM. CDR3 sequence (DNA): TGTGCCAGCAGTTTATTGGGGGAAGGTCAGCCCCAGCATTTT. Residues: CASSLLGEGQPQHF.

The chain uses TRBV7-9 and TRBJ1-1; no reliable D call. Trimming took 10 bases from V and 0 from J, leaving 9 bases between them. The CDR3 is 12 residues long. The germline CDR1 and CDR2 sequences are SEHNR and FQNEAQ (reference sequence). CDR3 loop: CATERLNTEAFF. Written as DNA, the CDR3 is TGTGCCACGGAACGGCTGAACACTGAAGCTTTCTTT.

The chain uses TRBV7-2 and TRBJ2-7; 13 bases are shared with TRBD2. This CDR3 region has 15 residues. CDR1 is SGHTA, CDR2 FQGNSA, per germline. Unmatched junction bases numbered 7, after V lost 3 bases and J lost 8 bases. The CDR3 DNA sequence: TGTGCCAGCAGCTTGGGGCCGGGACTAGCGGGGAAGCAGTACTTC. It translates to CASSLGPGLAGKQYF.

The CDR3 loop reads CASSSTLLNTEAFF. CDR3 coding DNA: TGTGCCAGCAGCTCGACACTGCTGAACACTGAAGCTTTCTTT. The rearrangement joins TRBV7-9 to TRBJ1-1; no reliable D call. Germline loops: CDR1 SEHNR, CDR2 FQNEAQ (reference sequence). The CDR3 loop spans 14 amino acids. V lost 4 bases, J lost 0 bases, and 9 bases lay in between.

The rearrangement uses TRBV15 and TRBJ2-5; TRBD1 aligns across 7 bases. The CDR3 has 15 amino acids. V dropped 3 bases and J dropped 3; count of bases not matched to a gene: 7. Germline V CDR1 and CDR2: LNHNV, YYDKDF (reference sequence). The CDR3 DNA reads as TGTGCCACCAGCAGGGAGGAACAGGGGAAAGAGACCCAGTACTTC. As protein: CATSREEQGKETQYF.

J is TRBJ2-7 and V is TRBV28; TRBD1 aligns across 9 bases. CDR3 length: 14 amino acids. The V and J ends lost 10 bases and 5 bases, in that order; junction bases with no gene match: 12. Germline loops: CDR1 MDHEN, CDR2 SYDVKM. CDR3 DNA: TGTGCCACTGAGCTTCCGGGACAGGGCCACGAGCAGTACTTC. Its translation: CATELPGQGHEQYF.

The V call is TRBV2, the J call TRBJ2-2; weak D call: TRBD2 (6 bases). Germline V lookup: CDR1 SNHLY, CDR2 FYNNEI. V lost 8 bases and J lost 2, with 15 bases in between. The CDR3 loop spans 15 amino acids. The CDR3 spells CASGGEAVNTGELFF. As DNA, the CDR3 is TGTGCCAGCGGCGGGGAGGCGGTAAACACCGGGGAGCTGTTTTTT.

This chain connects TRBV3-1 (or the pseudogene TRBV3-2) to TRBJ2-6, with D unresolved. Between the trimmed V and J ends, which lost 4 bases and 2 bases, there was a span of 15 bases. Germline V gene sequence: CDR1 LGHDT, CDR2 YNNKEL (reference sequence). This CDR3 has 17 residues. In DNA form, the CDR3 reads TGTGCCAGCAGCCTTGGCAGGCTCGTTGCTGGGGCCAACGTCCTGACTTTC. Protein: CASSLGRLVAGANVLTF.

V is TRBV16 and J is TRBJ1-1; D not resolved. In germline, CDR1 is KGHSY, CDR2 FQNENV. This CDR3 has 15 amino acids. The V and J ends lost 0 bases and 5 bases respectively, with 13 bases between them. The CDR3 nucleotides read TGTGCCAGCAGCCAATCTTGGGCGTTGAGAACTGAAGCTTTCTTT. Amino acids: CASSQSWALRTEAFF.

This rearrangement joins TRBV7-9 to TRBJ2-1; 7 positions match TRBD1. Germline V gene data show CDR1 as SEHNR and CDR2 as FQNEAQ (reference sequence). The CDR3 is made up of 14 amino acids. Trimming removed 5 bases from V and 5 bases from J; junction bases left unmatched: 6. The CDR3 reads CASSAWDSNNEQFF. The CDR3 bases are TGTGCCAGCAGCGCCTGGGACAGTAACAATGAGCAGTTCTTC.

The chain uses TRBV10-2 and TRBJ1-5; TRBD1 agrees at 7 bases. CDR3 length equals 14 residues. Germline lookup yields CDR1 WSHSY and CDR2 SAAADI. V shed 7 bases, J shed 4 bases, and the junction held 7 bases outside the gene matches. CDR3 in DNA: TGCGCCAGCACCGCGACAGGGTTTAATCAGCCCCAGCATTTT. It encodes CASTATGFNQPQHF.

The chain links TRBV6-1 to TRBJ2-7; 7 positions agree with TRBD1. CDR1 is MNHNS and CDR2 is SASEGT in the germline V gene. J lost 2 bases, V lost 2 bases, and 3 bases had no gene match. The CDR3 contains 14 residues. The CDR3 loop reads CASSESGQAYEQYF. The CDR3 coding sequence is TGTGCCAGCAGTGAATCTGGACAGGCCTACGAGCAGTACTTC.